Below, one T cell receptor (beta chain) is given with its context. Its antigen is unknown. Per-nucleotide qualities are absent, and no much larger clonotype sits a single base away. The CDR1 and CDR2 encoded by the germline V gene are LGHNA and YSLEER. Spanning cysteine to phenylalanine, the CDR3 consists of 19 amino acids. The DNA shown is the 57-base CDR3, in frame from base 1. V was cut back by 0 bases and J by 2 bases, leaving a gap of 22 bases between them. PBMCs were isolated by Ficoll-Paque density gradient centrifugation. This entry belongs to a study of T-cell memory formation after mild COVID-19 (dated by TCRdb to the early 2020s). Background on the whole study: TCR sequence clusters from the two donors were found to be largely donor specific. In a couple of donors, T-cell clones that expanded and contracted after mild COVID-19 were followed by sequencing TCRalpha and TCRbeta repertoires longitudinally. The cohort comprised two young, previously healthy adult volunteers, one female and one male. Points the paper makes about the study in general: Some responding clones were found in pre-infection memory, which suggests that pre-existing cross-reactive memory T cells took part in the SARS-CoV-2 response. SARS-CoV-2 specificity was not confirmed for the second-wave clones peaking on day 37. Contracting CD4+ clones were found mainly in CM and EM memory subsets, while CD8+ clones were enriched in EMRA. The study included only two mild cases, and larger cohorts that include severe cases with pre-infection samples were judged to be necessary. Clones contracting from day 15 to 85 had balanced CD4/CD8 phenotypes, while a second wave expanding from day 15 to 37 was biased towards CD4+.

These reads were obtained on an Illumina NovaSeq 6000. TCRalpha and TCRbeta cDNA libraries were built by 5'RACE with constant-segment primers, adding sample barcodes and unique molecular identifiers. Trizol reagent was used to extract RNA from every sample. The libraries were amplified in two PCR steps, and the second step added a second sample barcode and Illumina TruSeq adapters. The libraries were sequenced on an Illumina NovaSeq using 2 x 150 bp paired-end reads. The paper's data handling went like this. With migec v1.2.7, reads were demultiplexed and then collapsed into UMI-guided consensus sequences. Using mixcr v2.1.11, the UMI consensuses were aligned to TRA and TRB V and J templates and assembled into clonotypes. Expanded or contracted clonotypes were those called significant by both edgeR and NoisET, with noise models trained on biological replicates. edgeR calls used a false discovery rate-adjusted p below 0.01 and a log2 fold-change threshold of 1. PCA with hierarchical clustering of max-normalized trajectories of the 1000 most abundant clonotypes was used as exploratory dynamics analysis. Separately sequenced CD4+ and CD8+ repertoires were used to assign a CD4 or CD8 phenotype to each responding clone. In TCRdb, the public reads were trimmed at Q25 with fastp and aligned with MiXCR, with productive beta chains retained. Rows are unified per CDR3 protein, each entry keeping the most common DNA and genes. It is TCRdb's table, rather than the study itself, that gives the V and J calls and clone size. For this sample there are approximately 300,000 distinct CDR3 sequences; less than 20% appear just once. More than 20% of the sample belongs to the ten largest clones.

The chain is encoded by TRBV4-3 joined to TRBJ1-1, with the D gene not clear enough to name. The clonotype was recovered from a man aged 18 to 30 who had mild COVID-19 (a few samples of this study predate the infection). The sample titles of this study are shuffled in the database, so cell type and time point are left out; the donor was told from shared clones. Sequenced: PBMCs or a T cell subset sorted from them (not recorded which). The bases read TGCGCCAGCAGCCAAGATACCATTTCCCCCGGGGTAATTAACACTGAAGCTTTCTTT. Its amino acids are CASSQDTISPGVINTEAFF.